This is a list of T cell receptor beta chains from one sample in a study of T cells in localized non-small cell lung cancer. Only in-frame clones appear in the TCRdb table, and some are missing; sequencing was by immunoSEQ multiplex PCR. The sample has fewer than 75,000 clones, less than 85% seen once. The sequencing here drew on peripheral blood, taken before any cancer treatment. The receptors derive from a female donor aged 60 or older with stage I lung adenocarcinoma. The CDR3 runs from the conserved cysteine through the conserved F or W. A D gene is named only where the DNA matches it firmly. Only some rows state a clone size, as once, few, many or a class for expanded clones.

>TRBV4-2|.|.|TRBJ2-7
TGTGCCAGCAGCCAGGGACACTCTGCCAACGAGCAGTACTTC
CASSQGHSANEQYF
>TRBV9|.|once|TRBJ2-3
TGTGCCAGCAGCGTAGATACGGGGGGCGGGGCAGATACGCAGTATTTT
CASSVDTGGGADTQYF
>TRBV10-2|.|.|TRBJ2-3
TGCGCCAGCAGTGAGTCGACATCCGGCGAAGATACGCAGTATTTT
CASSESTSGEDTQYF
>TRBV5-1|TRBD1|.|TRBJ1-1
TGCGCCAGCAGCTCGGACAGGGTGGAGAACACTGAAGCTTTCTTT
CASSSDRVENTEAFF
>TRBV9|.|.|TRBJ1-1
TGTGCCAGCAGCGTTCAGAGAAACACTGAAGCTTTCTTT
CASSVQRNTEAFF
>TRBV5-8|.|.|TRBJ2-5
TGTGCCAGCAGCTCCTATCTGGGCAGTAACTCCCAAGAGACCCAGTACTTC
CASSSYLGSNSQETQYF
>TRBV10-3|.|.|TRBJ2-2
TGTGCCATCAGTGAGACGGGGGCCGGGGAGCTGTTTTTT
CAISETGAGELFF
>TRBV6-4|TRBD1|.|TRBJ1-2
TGTGCCAGCAGGGATACAGGGGGCACTAACTATGGCTACACCTTC
CASRDTGGTNYGYTF
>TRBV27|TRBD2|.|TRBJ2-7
TGTGCCAGCAGTTTGATAGCGGGAGCCTACGAGCAGTACTTC
CASSLIAGAYEQYF
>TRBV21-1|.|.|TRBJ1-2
TGTGCCAGCCCGGGGAGTGCATATGGCTACACCTTC
CASPGSAYGYTF
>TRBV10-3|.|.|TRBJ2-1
TGTGCCAGTCGGGACGAAAACCCCTACAATGAGCAGTTCTTC
CASRDENPYNEQFF
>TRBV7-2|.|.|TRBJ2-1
TGTGCCAGCAGCTTAGAGTGGACCGCCAATGAGCAGTTCTTC
CASSLEWTANEQFF
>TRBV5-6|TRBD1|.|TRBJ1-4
TGTGCCAGCAGCTTTTCCGGGACAGGGTCTGAAAAACTGTTTTTT
CASSFSGTGSEKLFF
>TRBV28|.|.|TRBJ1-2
TGTGCCAGCAGTCGCTCGGGGGTCTCTAACTATGGCTACACCTTC
CASSRSGVSNYGYTF
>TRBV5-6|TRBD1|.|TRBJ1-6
TGTGCCAGCAGCTTGGACAGGGGGTTTTATTCACCCCTCCACTTT
CASSLDRGFYSPLHF
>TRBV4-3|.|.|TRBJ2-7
TGCGCCAGCAGCCAGGCCGGGACCGATTACGAGCAGTACTTC
CASSQAGTDYEQYF
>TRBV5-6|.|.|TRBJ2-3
TGTGCCAGCAGCTTGTTAGGATCAGATACGCAGTATTTT
CASSLLGSDTQYF
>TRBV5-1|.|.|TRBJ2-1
TGCGCCAGCAGCTTAGGATTAGTGGGGAATGAGCAGTTCTTC
CASSLGLVGNEQFF
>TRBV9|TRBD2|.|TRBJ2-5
TGTGCCAGCAGCGTAGAAAGCCGGACTAGCGGGGGTGAGACCCAGTACTTC
CASSVESRTSGGETQYF
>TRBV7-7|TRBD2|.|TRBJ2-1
TGTGCCAGGATCTTTCATAGCGGGAGAGGGCATGAGCAGTTCTTC
CARIFHSGRGHEQFF
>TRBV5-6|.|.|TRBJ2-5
TGTGCCAGCAGCTTGGCCTCGACCCCTTGGGAGACCCAGTACTTC
CASSLASTPWETQYF
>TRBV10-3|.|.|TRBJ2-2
TGTGCCATCAGGGGGGGACCCGGGAGAACCGGGGAGCTGTTTTTT
CAIRGGPGRTGELFF
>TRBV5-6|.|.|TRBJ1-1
TGTGCCAGCAGCTTGGTACAGGGAATAGCTTTCTTT
CASSLVQGIAFF
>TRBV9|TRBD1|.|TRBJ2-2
TGTGCCAGCAGCAGCCAGCTATACAGGGGGGAAACCGGGGAGCTGTTTTTT
CASSSQLYRGETGELFF
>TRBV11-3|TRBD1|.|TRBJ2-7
TGTGCCAGCAGCCAACAGGGGCTGAACTCCTACGAGCAGTACTTC
CASSQQGLNSYEQYF
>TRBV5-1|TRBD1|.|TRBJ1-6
TGCGCCAGCAGCTCAAGACAGGGAACTAGTTCACCCCTCCACTTT
CASSSRQGTSSPLHF
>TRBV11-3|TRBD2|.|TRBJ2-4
TGTGCCAGCAGCTTAGGAGGGAGGGCCTGGGACATTCAGTACTTC
CASSLGGRAWDIQYF
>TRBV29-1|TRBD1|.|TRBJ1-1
TGCAGCGTTGGAGACAGGGTATTGACTGAAGCTTTCTTT
CSVGDRVLTEAFF
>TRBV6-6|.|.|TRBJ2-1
TGTGCCAGCAGTTCGTTTGGAGACAATGAGCAGTTCTTC
CASSSFGDNEQFF
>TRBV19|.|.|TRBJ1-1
TGTGCCAGTAGTATTAGAGAAAACACTGAAGCTTTCTTT
CASSIRENTEAFF
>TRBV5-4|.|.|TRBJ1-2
TGTGCCAGCAGCTTGGTTGGGGACACAAGCTATGGCTACACCTTC
CASSLVGDTSYGYTF
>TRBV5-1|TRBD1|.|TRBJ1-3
TGCGCCAGCAGCTTGTGCACAGGGGTGTACACCATATATTTT
CASSLCTGVYTIYF
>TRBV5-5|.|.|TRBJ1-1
TGTGCCAGCAGCTTGGTCGTCAGATTGAACACTGAAGCTTTCTTT
CASSLVVRLNTEAFF
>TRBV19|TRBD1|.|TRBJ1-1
TGTGCCAGTAGCGTTGGGACAGGGGGTGTGGAGTTATCTGAAGCTTTCTTT
CASSVGTGGVELSEAFF
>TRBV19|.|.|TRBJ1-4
TGTGCCAGTAGTATAGATGGCCCTAGGCGGGGGGAAAAACTGTTTTTT
CASSIDGPRRGEKLFF
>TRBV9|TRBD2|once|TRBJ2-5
TGTGCCAGCAGCGCCGGGACTAGCGGGTACCAAGAGACCCAGTACTTC
CASSAGTSGYQETQYF
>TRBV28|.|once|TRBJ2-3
TGTGCCAGCAGTTTAAGCCCTCACGTGGCCGGGACGCAGTATTTT
CASSLSPHVAGTQYF
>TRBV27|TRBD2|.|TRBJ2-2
TGTGCCAGCAGTTCGCCCGGGGGGGCCGGGGAGCTGTTTTTT
CASSSPGGAGELFF
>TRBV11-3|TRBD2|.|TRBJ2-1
TGTGCCAGCAGCTTAGCCCCCACTAGCGGAGCCTACAATGAGCAGTTCTTC
CASSLAPTSGAYNEQFF
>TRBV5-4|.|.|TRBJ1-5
TGTGCCAGCAGCCTTGGAGGGGGGGGGAGCAATCAGCCCCAGCATTTT
CASSLGGGGSNQPQHF
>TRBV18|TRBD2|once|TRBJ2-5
TGTGCCAGCTCATCCCCTTTCGCGGGGGAGCGGGAGACCCAGTACTTC
CASSSPFAGERETQYF
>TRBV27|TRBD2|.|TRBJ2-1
TGTGCCAGCAGCCACCCACTACCCTGGGGGCTAGCGGGAGGAGTCATCGACAATGAGCAGTTCTTC
CASSHPLPWGLAGGVIDNEQFF
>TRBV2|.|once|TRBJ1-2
TGTGCCAGCAGGATCGACAGATCTAACTATGGCTACACCTTC
CASRIDRSNYGYTF
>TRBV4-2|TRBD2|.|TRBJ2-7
TGTGCCAGCAGCCAAGATCTGGGGACTAGCCGGACCTACGAGCAGTACTTC
CASSQDLGTSRTYEQYF
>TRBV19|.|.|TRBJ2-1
TGTGCCAGTAGGGACAGAGGTTACAATGAGCAGTTCTTC
CASRDRGYNEQFF
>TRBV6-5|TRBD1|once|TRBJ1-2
TGTGCCAGCAGCCGAACCCGACAGGGGGAAGGCTACACCTTC
CASSRTRQGEGYTF
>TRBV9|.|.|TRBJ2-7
TGTGCCAGCAGCCCGAACCGGGATCCTCTACTAGAGCAGTACTTC
CASSPNRDPLLEQYF
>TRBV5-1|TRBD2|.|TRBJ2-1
TGCGCCAGCAGCTTGGAGGGAGCGGGAGACCCTGAGCAGTTCTTC
CASSLEGAGDPEQFF
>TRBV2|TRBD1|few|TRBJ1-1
TGTGCCAGCAGTGGGACAGGGACCCCTGAAGCTTTCTTT
CASSGTGTPEAFF
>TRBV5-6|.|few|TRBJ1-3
TGTGCCAGCAGCTTGGCCGGGGGGGAACCCTCTGGAAACACCATATATTTT
CASSLAGGEPSGNTIYF
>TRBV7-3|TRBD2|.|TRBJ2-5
TGTGCCAGCAGCCAAATAGCGGGGGGGTACCAAGAGACCCAGTACTTC
CASSQIAGGYQETQYF
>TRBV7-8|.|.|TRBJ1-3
TGTGCCAGCAGCCCAACCCGGGGCTCTGGAAACACCATATATTTT
CASSPTRGSGNTIYF
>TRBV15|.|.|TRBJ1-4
TGTGCCACCAGCAGGGACCTTGCAACTAATGAAAAACTGTTTTTT
CATSRDLATNEKLFF